A single sample is the source of the 10 T cell receptor beta chains below, sequenced in a study of beta chain features in type 1 diabetes. Every bit of the isolated RNA underwent reverse transcription, so sequencing read expressed TCRB transcripts. Sequencing was performed with immunoSEQ multiplex PCR; in TCRdb, only in-frame clones are kept and a portion is missing. The sample records 850,000 to 900,000 clones, roughly a sixth being singletons. Sequencing was carried out using naive CD4+ T cells from blood. The source of these receptors is a woman between 18 and 29 years old in good health.

V is TRBV5-1 and J is TRBJ1-4, with a possible D match to TRBD1 (6 bases). Germline CDR1 is SGHRS and CDR2 is YFSETQ. The V end was cut by 2 bases, the J end by 8 bases, with 19 bases between. The CDR3 runs to 16 residues. The CDR3 DNA reads TGCGCCAGCAGCTTTGGTTCAGGGGCGCCTCGGGAAAAACTGTTTTTT. This gives the protein CASSFGSGAPREKLFF.

The CDR3 region has the DNA TGCAGCGTTGTTAGTAGCAGCCTCACAGATACGCAGTATTTT. Residues: CSVVSSSLTDTQYF. The chain has TRBV29-1 and TRBJ2-3; D call uncertain. Trimming removed 4 bases from V and 2 bases from J, with 13 bases in between. The CDR3 totals 14 residues. Looked up from germline, CDR1 is SQVTM and CDR2 is ANQGSEA.

DNA for the CDR3: TGTGCCAGCAGTTACTCGGGCTCAACTAATGAAAAACTGTTTTTT. It codes for CASSYSGSTNEKLFF. The chain is built from TRBV6-5 and TRBJ1-4; no reliable D call. V gave up 0 bases and J gave up 0 bases, with 5 bases separating them. Germline CDR1 and CDR2: MNHEY and SVGAGI. CDR3 length: 15 residues.

In its sample, this clone was seen a few times. The V gene is TRBV18, the J gene TRBJ1-1; unclear D gene. The CDR3 sequence is 13 residues long. Germline V lookup: CDR1 KGHSH, CDR2 LQKENI. Trimming stripped 6 bases from V and 1 base from J, with 9 bases between. CDR3 sequence (DNA): TGTGCCAGCTCCTACGGTGGGAACACTGAAGCTTTCTTT. This encodes CASSYGGNTEAFF.

CDR3 DNA sequence: TGTGCCAGTAGTATAGGAGAGGGGGCGAATGGCTACACCTTC. It codes for CASSIGEGANGYTF. The V call is TRBV19, the J call TRBJ1-2; 7 nucleotides agree with TRBD1. Unmatched junction bases numbered 5, after V lost 1 base and J lost 6 bases. CDR3 length: 14 residues. Germline CDR1 reads LNHDA; CDR2 reads SQIVND (reference sequence). Complete variable domain (other parts from reference TRBV19 and TRBJ1-2): DGGITQSPKYLFRKEGQNVTLSCEQNLNHDAMYWYRQDPGQGLRLIYYSQIVNDFQKGDIAEGYSVSREKKESFPLTVTSAQKNPTAFYLCASSIGEGANGYTFGSGTRLTVV.

This chain's CDR3 is CASSPQGAMNTEAFF. For the CDR3, the DNA is TGTGCCAGCAGCCCACAGGGGGCGATGAACACTGAAGCTTTCTTT. The chain has TRBV7-9 and TRBJ1-1, with 9 bases aligning to TRBD1. The CDR3 loop spans 15 amino acids. The V gene end was trimmed by 5 bases and the J gene end by 0 bases; junction bases not matched to a gene: 4. Germline-derived CDR1 and CDR2 are SEHNR and FQNEAQ (reference sequence).

The genes are TRBV28 and TRBJ2-4; 7 bases are a match to TRBD1. The CDR3 sequence is 17 residues long. V was clipped by 7 bases and J by 0 bases; unmatched bases: 12. Germline values: CDR1 MDHEN, CDR2 SYDVKM. The CDR3 sequence is CASTTPLGGLAKNIQYF. For the CDR3, the DNA is TGTGCCAGCACCACACCCTTAGGGGGCCTAGCCAAAAACATTCAGTACTTC.

The chain is built from TRBV28 and TRBJ1-1, with TRBD1 matching 9 bases. Unmatched junction bases numbered 13, after V lost 3 bases and J lost 11 bases. This CDR3 is built from 15 residues. CDR1 is MDHEN, CDR2 SYDVKM, per germline. Here the CDR3 DNA reads TGTGCCAGCAGTTTGCTACAGGGGGCGGAGGCCGACGCTTTCTTT. Its protein is CASSLLQGAEADAFF. The full variable domain, with the rest looked up from reference TRBV28 and TRBJ1-1, is DVKVTQSSRYLVKRTGEKVFLECVQDMDHENMFWYRQDPGLGLRLIYFSYDVKMKEKGDIPEGYSVSREKKERFSLILESASTNQTSMYLCASSLLQGAEADAFFGQGTRLTVV.

The chain employs TRBV18 and TRBJ2-7; D gene ambiguous. The CDR3 extends over 14 amino acids. V lost 3 bases to trimming and J lost 0 bases, with 9 bases between them. Germline CDR1 and CDR2: KGHSH and LQKENI. CDR3 nucleotide sequence: TGTGCCAGCTCACCCGCGTGGAGCTCCTACGAGCAGTACTTC. Its protein is CASSPAWSSYEQYF.

This clone has just a few counts. V gene TRBV27 combines with J gene TRBJ2-5; D unclear. Germline lookup yields CDR1 MNHEY and CDR2 SMNVEV (reference sequence). Trimming pared 5 bases from V and 0 bases from J, leaving 13 bases between. This CDR3 spans 15 amino acids. CDR3: CASSTRLDNQETQYF. The CDR3 coding sequence is TGTGCCAGCAGTACCCGACTTGACAACCAAGAGACCCAGTACTTC.